This T cell receptor (beta chain) was observed in a study of T cells in Graves' hyperthyroidism and ophthalmopathy. About the study: Peripheral blood was acquired at first diagnosis, ahead of any therapy whatsoever.

V was clipped by 7 bases and J by 0 bases; unmatched bases: 3. CDR1 SNHLY and CDR2 FYNNEI come from the germline V gene. This CDR3 comprises 13 residues. The TCR beta CDR3 regions underwent amplification using RNA transcripts as the source. The TCR CDR3 was amplified in a first-round RT-PCR using the HTBI primer set. One entry per CDR3 protein results from TCRdb running MiXCR on the multiplex PCR reads. The sample consists of more than 300,000 distinct CDR3 sequences, more than 12% of them appearing once. This clonotype appeared many times. Its specificity is unknown. Study-level points and caveats: Also found in blood were most expanded thyroid clonotypes above 0.001.

The chain has TRBV2 and TRBJ2-7, with 7 bases matching TRBD2. Sequenced: blood. The sequence was collected from a woman aged 25 to 39 with Graves' ophthalmopathy. This CDR3 reads CASKRGSSYEQYF. The DNA of the CDR3 is TGTGCCAGCAAGCGGGGAAGCTCCTACGAGCAGTACTTC.